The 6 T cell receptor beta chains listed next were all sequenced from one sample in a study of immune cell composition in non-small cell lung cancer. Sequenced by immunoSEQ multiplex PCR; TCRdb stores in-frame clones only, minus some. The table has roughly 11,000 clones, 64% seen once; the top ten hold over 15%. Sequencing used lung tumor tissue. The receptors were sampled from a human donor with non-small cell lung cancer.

This chain's CDR3 is CASSIGLAGSPIWAQYF. The CDR3 DNA is TGTGCCAGCAGTATCGGGCTAGCGGGTTCCCCGATTTGGGCGCAGTATTTT. The J gene is TRBJ2-3, the V gene TRBV27, with 8 positions matching TRBD2. Germline V lookup: CDR1 MNHEY, CDR2 SMNVEV (reference sequence). The CDR3 runs to 17 residues. V was clipped by 5 bases and J by 10 bases; unmatched bases: 20.

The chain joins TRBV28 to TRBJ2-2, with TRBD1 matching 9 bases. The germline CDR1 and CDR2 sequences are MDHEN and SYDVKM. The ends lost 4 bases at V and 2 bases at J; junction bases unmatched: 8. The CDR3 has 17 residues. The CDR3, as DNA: TGTGCCAGCAGTTGGGGGACAGGGAGCCTAAACACCGGGGAGCTGTTTTTT. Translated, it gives CASSWGTGSLNTGELFF.

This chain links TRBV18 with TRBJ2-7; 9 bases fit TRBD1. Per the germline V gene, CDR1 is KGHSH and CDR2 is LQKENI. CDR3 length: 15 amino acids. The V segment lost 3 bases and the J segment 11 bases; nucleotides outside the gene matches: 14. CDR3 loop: CASSPVGSRTGDEYF. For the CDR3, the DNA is TGTGCCAGCTCACCTGTCGGGTCCCGGACAGGGGACGAGTACTTC. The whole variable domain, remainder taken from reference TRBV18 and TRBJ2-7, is NAGVMQNPRHLVRRRGQEARLRCSPMKGHSHVYWYRQLPEEGLKFMVYLQKENIIDESGMPKERFSAEFPKEGPSILRIQQVVRGDSAAYFCASSPVGSRTGDEYFGPGTRLTVT.

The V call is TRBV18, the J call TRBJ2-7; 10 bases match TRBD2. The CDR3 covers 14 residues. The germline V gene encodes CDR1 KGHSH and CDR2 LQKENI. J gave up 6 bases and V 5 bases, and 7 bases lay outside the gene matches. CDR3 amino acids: CASSNLAGESEQYF. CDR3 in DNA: TGTGCCAGCTCAAACCTAGCGGGAGAATCCGAGCAGTACTTC.

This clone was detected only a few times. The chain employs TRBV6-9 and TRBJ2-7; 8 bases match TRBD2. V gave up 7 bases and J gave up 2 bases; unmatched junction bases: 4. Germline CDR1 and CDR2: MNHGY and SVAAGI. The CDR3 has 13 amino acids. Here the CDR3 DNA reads TGTGCCAGCAAAGCGGGAGCGCCCTACGAGCAGTACTTC. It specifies CASKAGAPYEQYF.

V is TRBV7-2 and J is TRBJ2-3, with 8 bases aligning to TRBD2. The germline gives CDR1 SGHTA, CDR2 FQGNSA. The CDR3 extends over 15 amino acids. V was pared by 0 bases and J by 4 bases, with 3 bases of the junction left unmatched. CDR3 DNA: TGTGCCAGCAGCTTAGCAGGAGCGGGAGCAGATACGCAGTATTTT. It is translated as CASSLAGAGADTQYF.